This TCR beta chain came from a study of blood T cell repertoires in COVID-19. The CDR3 contains 12 residues. From germline, CDR1 is GTSNPN and CDR2 SVGIG (reference sequence). Between the trimmed V and J ends, which lost 1 base and 8 bases, there was a span of 11 bases. Profiling relied on immunoSEQ multiplex PCR, and the TCRdb table lists in-frame clones only, not all of them. The top ten hold 3% of the sample, which has fewer than 400,000 clones, more than 85% seen once. This clone came up once. The chain has TRBV30 and TRBJ1-1; D is perhaps TRBD1 (5 bases). The specimen was peripheral blood. This TCR was sampled from a human donor in a cohort sampled during active COVID-19. This chain's CDR3 is CAWSGRGLEAFF. The CDR3 DNA sequence: TGTGCCTGGAGTGGCCGGGGGTTGGAAGCTTTCTTT. Based on the CDR3 plus reference TRBV30 and TRBJ1-1, the full variable domain is SQTIHQWPATLVQPVGSPLSLECTVEGTSNPNLYWYRQAAGRGLQLLFYSVGIGQISSEVPQNLSASRPQDRQFILSSKKLLLSDSGFYLCAWSGRGLEAFFGQGTRLTVV.